This T cell receptor (beta chain) derives from a study of T-cell memory formation after mild COVID-19. Study results and limitations: Contracting clones from day 15 to 85 had balanced CD4/CD8; later expanders favoured CD4+.

TCRdb reprocessed the 5' RACE reads with MiXCR, giving one entry per CDR3 protein. The sample includes 190,000 or so distinct CDR3 sequences, about 10% of them seen just once. CDR1 SGHRS and CDR2 YFSETQ come from the germline V gene. The V gene lost 2 bases and the J gene lost 1 base, with 12 bases spanning the gap. This CDR3 is 15 amino acids long. About this clonotype: As yet, its antigen is unknown.

Sequencing was carried out using PBMCs or a T cell subset sorted from them (not recorded which). The source of this sequence is a man aged 18 to 30 who had mild COVID-19 (a few samples of this study predate the infection). Cell type and time point are not known. V and J are TRBV5-1 and TRBJ2-5; D not resolved. This chain's CDR3 is CASSLMSGSQETQYF. The CDR3 DNA reads as TGCGCCAGCAGCTTAATGAGTGGCAGCCAAGAGACCCAGTACTTC.